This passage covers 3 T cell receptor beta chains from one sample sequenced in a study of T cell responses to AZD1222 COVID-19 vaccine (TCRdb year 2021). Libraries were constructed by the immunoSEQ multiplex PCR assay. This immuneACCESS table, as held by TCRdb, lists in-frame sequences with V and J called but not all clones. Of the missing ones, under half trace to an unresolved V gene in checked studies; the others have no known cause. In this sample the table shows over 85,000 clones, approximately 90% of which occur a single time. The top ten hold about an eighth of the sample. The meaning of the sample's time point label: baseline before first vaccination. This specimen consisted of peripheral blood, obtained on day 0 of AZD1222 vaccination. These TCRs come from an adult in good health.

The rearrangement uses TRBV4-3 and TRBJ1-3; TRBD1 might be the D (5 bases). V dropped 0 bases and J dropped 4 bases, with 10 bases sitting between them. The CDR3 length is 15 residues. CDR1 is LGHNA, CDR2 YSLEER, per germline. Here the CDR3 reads CASSQDAGRGNTIYF. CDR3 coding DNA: TGCGCCAGCAGCCAAGATGCAGGGAGGGGAAACACCATATATTTT.

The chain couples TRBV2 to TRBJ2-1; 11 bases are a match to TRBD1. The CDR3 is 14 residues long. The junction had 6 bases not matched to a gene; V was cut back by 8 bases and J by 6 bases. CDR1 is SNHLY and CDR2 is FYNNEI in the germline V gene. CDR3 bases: TGTGCCAGCCACTCCGGGACAGGGGGCAATGAGCAGTTCTTC. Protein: CASHSGTGGNEQFF.

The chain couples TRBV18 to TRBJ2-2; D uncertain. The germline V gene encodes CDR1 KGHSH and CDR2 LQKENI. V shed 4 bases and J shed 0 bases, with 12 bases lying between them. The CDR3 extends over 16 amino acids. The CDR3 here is CASSQSEFANTGELFF. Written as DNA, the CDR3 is TGTGCCAGCTCACAATCGGAGTTCGCGAACACCGGGGAGCTGTTTTTT.